The rows below give T cell receptor beta chains drawn from one sample of a study of shared clonotypes between healthy human individuals. Produced via immunoSEQ multiplex PCR; TCRdb's table is partial and in-frame only. The data contain 1.5 million to 2.5 million clones, 85% to 95% of them singletons. The sequenced sample was naive CD8+ T cells sorted from blood. Receptors were obtained from a man aged 18 to 29 in good health. The CDR3 runs from the conserved cysteine through the conserved F or W. Each record gives: clone size, D gene, J gene, V gene, CDR3 DNA, CDR3 protein. A D gene is named only where the DNA matches it firmly. Expanded clones get a size class; other rows say once, few or many, or leave the size out.

clone size: .
D gene: .
J gene: TRBJ2-4
V gene: TRBV10-1
CDR3 DNA: TGCGCCAGCAGGGCCATATTGGGCCAAAGGGTAGCCAAAAACATTCAGTACTTC
CDR3 protein: CASRAILGQRVAKNIQYF

clone size: .
D gene: .
J gene: TRBJ1-5
V gene: TRBV7-2
CDR3 DNA: TGTGCCAGCAGCTTACCTGGTAGTAATCAGCCCCAGCATTTT
CDR3 protein: CASSLPGSNQPQHF

clone size: .
D gene: .
J gene: TRBJ1-5
V gene: TRBV27
CDR3 DNA: TGTGCCAGCAGTTTATCGGCGGGGGCCGATCAGCCCCAGCATTTT
CDR3 protein: CASSLSAGADQPQHF

clone size: once
D gene: .
J gene: TRBJ1-2
V gene: TRBV5-8
CDR3 DNA: TGTGCCAGCAGCTCAGGGGTCGGGGGAGGCCTCTATGGCTACACCTTC
CDR3 protein: CASSSGVGGGLYGYTF

clone size: .
D gene: .
J gene: TRBJ2-1
V gene: TRBV15
CDR3 DNA: TGTGCCACCAGCAGCGGGACGCCCAATGAGCAGTTCTTC
CDR3 protein: CATSSGTPNEQFF

clone size: .
D gene: TRBD1
J gene: TRBJ2-1
V gene: TRBV19
CDR3 DNA: TGTGCCAGTAGTATAGATCCTACAGGGGGCAATGAGCAGTTCTTC
CDR3 protein: CASSIDPTGGNEQFF

clone size: .
D gene: .
J gene: TRBJ2-1
V gene: TRBV27
CDR3 DNA: TGTGCCACTTCCCAGGTAGGGTCCTACAATGAGCAGTTCTTC
CDR3 protein: CATSQVGSYNEQFF

clone size: .
D gene: .
J gene: TRBJ2-3
V gene: TRBV7-2
CDR3 DNA: TGTGCCAGCAGCTTTGACGCCACAGATACGCAGTATTTT
CDR3 protein: CASSFDATDTQYF

clone size: .
D gene: TRBD1
J gene: TRBJ2-1
V gene: TRBV7-2
CDR3 DNA: TGTGCCAGCAGCGGCAGGACAGGGGGGTACAATGAGCAGTTCTTC
CDR3 protein: CASSGRTGGYNEQFF

clone size: .
D gene: TRBD2
J gene: TRBJ2-7
V gene: TRBV27
CDR3 DNA: TGTGCCAGCAGTTTGGTCGGGGGGGGTCCCGAGCAGTACTTC
CDR3 protein: CASSLVGGGPEQYF

clone size: .
D gene: .
J gene: TRBJ1-1
V gene: TRBV7-9
CDR3 DNA: TGTGCCAGCAGCTTAGGAACTGGGACCGAAGCTTTCTTT
CDR3 protein: CASSLGTGTEAFF

clone size: .
D gene: TRBD1
J gene: TRBJ1-2
V gene: TRBV29-1
CDR3 DNA: TGCAGCGCTGGGACAGCTACCTTCTATGGCTACACCTTC
CDR3 protein: CSAGTATFYGYTF

clone size: .
D gene: TRBD2
J gene: TRBJ2-1
V gene: TRBV29-1
CDR3 DNA: TGCAGCGTTAGCCCTAGCGGGAGAGATGAGCAGTTCTTC
CDR3 protein: CSVSPSGRDEQFF

clone size: .
D gene: .
J gene: TRBJ2-7
V gene: TRBV7-6
CDR3 DNA: TGTGCCAGCAGCTTATTACACGGTCAAAACGAGCAGTACTTC
CDR3 protein: CASSLLHGQNEQYF

clone size: .
D gene: TRBD2
J gene: TRBJ2-5
V gene: TRBV13
CDR3 DNA: TGTGCCAGCAGCCAACGGGAGGGCCTGGAGACCCAGTACTTC
CDR3 protein: CASSQREGLETQYF

clone size: .
D gene: TRBD1
J gene: TRBJ1-3
V gene: TRBV6-1
CDR3 DNA: TGTGCCAGCAGTGAAACAGGACAGGGGTCTGGAAACACCATATATTTT
CDR3 protein: CASSETGQGSGNTIYF

clone size: .
D gene: .
J gene: TRBJ2-7
V gene: TRBV6-5
CDR3 DNA: TGTGCCAGCTCTTCGCCTAGCGACAACCACGAGCAGTACTTC
CDR3 protein: CASSSPSDNHEQYF

clone size: .
D gene: .
J gene: TRBJ2-3
V gene: TRBV27
CDR3 DNA: TGTGCCAGCAGTCCGGGACCGCCAGGAAGCACAGATACGCAGTATTTT
CDR3 protein: CASSPGPPGSTDTQYF

clone size: .
D gene: .
J gene: TRBJ2-3
V gene: TRBV2
CDR3 DNA: TGTGCCAGCAGTTTACTAGTCCCTCCAAACGATACGCAGTATTTT
CDR3 protein: CASSLLVPPNDTQYF

clone size: once
D gene: TRBD1
J gene: TRBJ1-2
V gene: TRBV10-3
CDR3 DNA: TGTGCCATCAGTGACATAGACAGGGAGGCCTATGGCTACACCTTC
CDR3 protein: CAISDIDREAYGYTF

clone size: .
D gene: .
J gene: TRBJ1-2
V gene: TRBV18
CDR3 DNA: TGTGCCAGCTCAGGTGCAGGGAACTATGGCTACACCTTC
CDR3 protein: CASSGAGNYGYTF

clone size: .
D gene: .
J gene: TRBJ2-1
V gene: TRBV7-9
CDR3 DNA: TGTGCCAGCAGCCCTTGGACTGGCACCTACAATGAGCAGTTCTTC
CDR3 protein: CASSPWTGTYNEQFF

clone size: .
D gene: .
J gene: TRBJ2-7
V gene: TRBV5-1
CDR3 DNA: TGCGCCAGCAGCTTGTCACGAAGTCCCTACGAGCAGTACTTC
CDR3 protein: CASSLSRSPYEQYF

clone size: .
D gene: .
J gene: TRBJ2-1
V gene: TRBV5-6
CDR3 DNA: TGTGCCAGCAGCTTGCTAGACAATGAGCAGTTCTTC
CDR3 protein: CASSLLDNEQFF

clone size: .
D gene: .
J gene: TRBJ2-7
V gene: TRBV28
CDR3 DNA: TGTGCCAGCAGTTTTAGACAGGGAGGCGAGCAGTACTTC
CDR3 protein: CASSFRQGGEQYF

clone size: .
D gene: TRBD2
J gene: TRBJ2-5
V gene: TRBV7-9
CDR3 DNA: TGTGCCAGCAGCTCGTATCCGGGACTACCGTACCAAGAGACCCAGTACTTC
CDR3 protein: CASSSYPGLPYQETQYF

clone size: .
D gene: TRBD2
J gene: TRBJ2-7
V gene: TRBV7-9
CDR3 DNA: TGTGCCAGCAGCGTAGCGGGATCAACTCGTCGCGAGCAGTACTTC
CDR3 protein: CASSVAGSTRREQYF